Shown below are 8 T cell receptor beta chains from a single sample sequenced in a study of regulatory T cells in long-lasting Graves disease. To make TCR beta libraries, researchers used iRepertoire HTBI primers and Arm-PCR of CDR3 regions. TCRdb independently ran MiXCR on the multiplex PCR reads; one entry per CDR3 protein. Among a few hundred thousand distinct CDR3 sequences, roughly 23% were seen once, and the ten largest hold over 10%. Time point given: persistent/refractory GD, antithyroid drugs over 5 years with positive TRAb. Extracted RNA from PBMCs served as the source of the TCR library. The material sequenced was peripheral blood mononuclear cells (PBMCs), taken when the disease was refractory, from a patient treated with antithyroid drugs. The origin of the receptors is a female donor with Graves disease.

This clonotype was found many times. V usage is TRBV2 and J usage is TRBJ2-5; 11 nucleotides agree with TRBD1. This CDR3 is built from 18 residues. The germline gives CDR1 SNHLY, CDR2 FYNNEI. V dropped 10 bases and J dropped 2; count of bases not matched to a gene: 18. CDR3 nucleotide sequence: TGTGCCAATGCCTACAACCGGGACAGGGGGAAGGGGCAAGAGACCCAGTACTTC. Encoded protein: CANAYNRDRGKGQETQYF.

The chain joins TRBV29-1 to TRBJ2-3, with TRBD2 matching over 10 bases. The CDR3 runs to 17 residues. V was clipped by 5 bases and J by 1 base; unmatched bases: 12. CDR1 and CDR2 from the germline V gene are SQVTM and ANQGSEA. The CDR3 is CSVPSGTSGARTDTQYF. CDR3 nucleotide sequence: TGCAGCGTTCCGTCGGGTACTAGCGGGGCCCGCACAGATACGCAGTATTTT.

The chain is built from TRBV11-2 and TRBJ2-1, with D tentatively TRBD2 (5 bases). The V gene lost 5 bases and the J gene lost 3 bases, with 8 bases spanning the gap. This CDR3 comprises 13 residues. CDR1 is SGHAT and CDR2 is FQNNGV in the germline V gene. Here the CDR3 DNA reads TGTGCCAGCAGCCGTGCGGGCTACAATGAGCAGTTCTTC. This encodes CASSRAGYNEQFF.

This clonotype showed up just a few times. This chain connects TRBV20-1 to TRBJ2-7, with 8 bases identical to TRBD2. The J segment lost 0 bases and the V segment lost 5 bases, leaving 9 bases of the junction unmatched. The CDR3 runs to 15 residues. Per the germline V gene, CDR1 is DFQATT and CDR2 is SNEGSKA (reference sequence). DNA of the CDR3: TGCAGTGCTGAACCGGCGGGGGGCGCCTCCTACGAGCAGTACTTC. Amino acids: CSAEPAGGASYEQYF.

This clonotype was counted only a few times. The chain links TRBV3-1 to TRBJ1-2, with D possibly being TRBD1 (5 bases). Germline-derived CDR1 and CDR2 are LGHDT and YNNKEL (reference sequence). The CDR3 loop spans 13 amino acids. Trimming pared 3 bases from V and 7 bases from J, leaving 12 bases between. The CDR3 is CASSHAQGAGYTF. In nucleotides, the CDR3 is TGTGCCAGCAGCCATGCCCAGGGAGCTGGCTACACCTTC.

This clonotype was observed a handful of times. The chain recombines TRBV3-1 with TRBJ2-6; weak D call: TRBD1 (6 bases). Germline V CDR1 and CDR2: LGHDT, YNNKEL (reference sequence). V shed 4 bases and J shed 4 bases, with 17 bases lying between them. The CDR3 totals 17 residues. The DNA of the CDR3 is TGTGCCAGCAGCCCAGGAAACACGGGGACAGGGGCCAACGTCCTGACTTTC. This translates into CASSPGNTGTGANVLTF.

The table lists this clonotype with many counts. The V gene is TRBV7-2, the J gene TRBJ1-5; D remains unclear. The length of the CDR3 is 14 residues. The germline CDR1 and CDR2 sequences are SGHTA and FQGNSA. The V gene lost 5 bases and the J gene lost 2 bases, with 10 bases spanning the gap. CDR3: CASSTKDGNQPQHF. The CDR3 nucleotides read TGTGCCAGCAGCACTAAAGACGGCAATCAGCCCCAGCATTTT.

This clonotype was observed many times. This chain joins TRBV2 and TRBJ1-2; the D is unclear. The CDR3 totals 13 residues. Trimming stripped 3 bases from V and 8 bases from J, with 13 bases between. CDR1 and CDR2 (germline): SNHLY, FYNNEI. CDR3 in amino acids: CASSDYDPEGYTF. Here the CDR3 DNA reads TGTGCCAGCAGTGATTACGATCCGGAGGGCTACACCTTC.